This is a list of T cell receptor beta chains from one sample in a study of cytotoxic CD8 clonotypes in ibrutinib-treated CLL. The data were produced by immunoSEQ multiplex PCR, yet TCRdb's version contains in-frame clones alone and is incomplete. This table holds approximately 210,000 clones, about 72% found once. Sequences were derived from PBMCs, sampled after 24 months of ibrutinib treatment. Receptors originate from a human donor with chronic lymphocytic leukemia. The conserved cysteine and the conserved F or W are not part of the CDR3 here. Each record gives: J gene, D gene, V gene, CDR3 protein. A D gene is named only where the DNA matches it firmly.

j_call: TRBJ2-5; d_call: TRBD2; v_call: TRBV5-8; cdr3_aa: ASSLTLAGGPGETQY
j_call: TRBJ1-1; d_call: -; v_call: TRBV7-2; cdr3_aa: ASSPDRNSKDF
j_call: TRBJ2-3; d_call: TRBD1; v_call: TRBV9; cdr3_aa: ASSVGGQGLDTQY
j_call: TRBJ2-7; d_call: TRBD1; v_call: TRBV29-1; cdr3_aa: SVRDRVEGEQY
j_call: TRBJ1-1; d_call: TRBD1; v_call: TRBV11-2; cdr3_aa: ASSTGTGGSEAF
j_call: TRBJ2-7; d_call: -; v_call: TRBV2; cdr3_aa: ASTRLLGYEQY
j_call: TRBJ2-7; d_call: TRBD1; v_call: TRBV13; cdr3_aa: ASSLGTGGSYEQY
j_call: TRBJ2-5; d_call: -; v_call: TRBV6-1; cdr3_aa: ASSDRSQKETQY
j_call: TRBJ2-3; d_call: TRBD1; v_call: TRBV9; cdr3_aa: ASSGPGTGRWGTDTQY
j_call: TRBJ1-2; d_call: -; v_call: TRBV29-1; cdr3_aa: SVEDRDGLGYT
j_call: TRBJ2-7; d_call: TRBD2; v_call: TRBV13; cdr3_aa: ASSLGLAGTPYEQY
j_call: TRBJ1-4; d_call: -; v_call: TRBV30; cdr3_aa: AWIPPDGVNEKLF
j_call: TRBJ2-1; d_call: -; v_call: TRBV7-2; cdr3_aa: ASSLRARESYNEQF
j_call: TRBJ2-5; d_call: -; v_call: TRBV7-2; cdr3_aa: ASSFDRQETQY
j_call: TRBJ1-2; d_call: -; v_call: TRBV29-1; cdr3_aa: SVELVDYGYT
j_call: TRBJ1-4; d_call: TRBD1; v_call: TRBV23-1; cdr3_aa: ASRLRDSNVANEKLF
j_call: TRBJ1-1; d_call: -; v_call: TRBV25-1; cdr3_aa: ASMGYRDTEAF